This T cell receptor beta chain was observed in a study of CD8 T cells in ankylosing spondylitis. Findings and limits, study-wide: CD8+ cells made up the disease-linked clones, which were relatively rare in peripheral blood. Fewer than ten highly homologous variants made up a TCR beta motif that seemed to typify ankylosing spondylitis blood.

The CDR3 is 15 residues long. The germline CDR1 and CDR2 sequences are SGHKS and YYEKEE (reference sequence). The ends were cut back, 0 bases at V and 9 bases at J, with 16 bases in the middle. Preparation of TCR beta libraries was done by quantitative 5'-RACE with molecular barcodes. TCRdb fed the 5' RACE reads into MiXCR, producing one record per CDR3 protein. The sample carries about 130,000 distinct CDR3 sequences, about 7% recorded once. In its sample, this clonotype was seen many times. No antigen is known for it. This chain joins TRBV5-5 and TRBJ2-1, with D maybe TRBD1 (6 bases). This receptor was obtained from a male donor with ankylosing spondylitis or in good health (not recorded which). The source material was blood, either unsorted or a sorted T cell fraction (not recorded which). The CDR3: CASSLARTRGAEQFF. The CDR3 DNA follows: TGTGCCAGCAGCTTGGCTCGGACCAGGGGTGCTGAGCAGTTCTTC.